The following is a TCR beta chain sequence with its context. What it binds is not known. Libraries were prepared by immunoSEQ multiplex PCR; TCRdb keeps only in-frame clonotypes and omits some of them. This table has 350,000 to 450,000 clones, about 85% appearing once. This sample was taken from a study of Ad26.COV2.S vaccination and SARS-CoV-2 variants. For the study at large: Of the COV1001 trial arms, the Ad26.COV2.S arm included the donor. Recipients of Ad26.COV2.S got it intramuscularly, once or twice 56 days apart.

Treatment meaning: some 19 received Ad26.COV2.S at low or high dose, single or two shots; roughly 5 received placebo; per-sample allocation not given. Collection of the samples took place on day 63 after the first injection of vaccine or placebo. Study-wide results and caveats: Individuals receiving vaccine had higher spike-specific TCR breadth than placebo recipients did.

Source: peripheral blood, taken in a trial of Ad26.COV2.S vaccine versus placebo. This TCR came from a person between 18 and 59 years old who received the Ad26.COV2.S COVID-19 vaccine or a placebo.

The CDR3 nucleotides are TGTGCCATCAGTGACAGCTACGAGCAGTACTTC. Translated: CAISDSYEQYF. The chain uses TRBV10-3 and TRBJ2-7; no clear D gene. The V end was cut by 3 bases, the J end by 3 bases, with 3 bases between. CDR1 ENHRY and CDR2 SYGVKD come from the germline V gene. The CDR3 extends over 11 amino acids.